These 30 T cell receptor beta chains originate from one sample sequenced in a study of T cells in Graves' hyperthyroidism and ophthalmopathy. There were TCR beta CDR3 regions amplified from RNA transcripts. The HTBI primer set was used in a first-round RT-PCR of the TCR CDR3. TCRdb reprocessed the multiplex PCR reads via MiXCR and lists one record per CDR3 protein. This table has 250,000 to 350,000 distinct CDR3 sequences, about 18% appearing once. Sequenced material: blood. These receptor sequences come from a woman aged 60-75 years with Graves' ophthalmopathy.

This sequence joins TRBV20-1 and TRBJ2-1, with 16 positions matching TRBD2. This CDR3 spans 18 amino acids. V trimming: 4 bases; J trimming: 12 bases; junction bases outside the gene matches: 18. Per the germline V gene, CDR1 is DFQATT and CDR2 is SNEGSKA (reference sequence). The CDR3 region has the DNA TGCAGTGCTACTTCCGGGACTAGCGGGAGGGCCTATCCTCGTGGGCAGTTCTTC. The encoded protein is CSATSGTSGRAYPRGQFF.

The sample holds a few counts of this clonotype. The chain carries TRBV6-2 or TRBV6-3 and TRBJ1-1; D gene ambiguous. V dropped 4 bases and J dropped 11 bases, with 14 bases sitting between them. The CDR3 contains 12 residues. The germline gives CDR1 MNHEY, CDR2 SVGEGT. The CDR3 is CASSWGGMEAFF. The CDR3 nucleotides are TGTGCCAGCAGTTGGGGAGGCATGGAGGCTTTCTTT.

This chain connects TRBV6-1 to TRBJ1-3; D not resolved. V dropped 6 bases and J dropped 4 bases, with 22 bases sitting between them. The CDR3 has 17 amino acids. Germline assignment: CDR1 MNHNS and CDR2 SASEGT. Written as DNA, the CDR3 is TGTGCCAGCAGCCAACAGATTTGGCAAAACCCCGGAAACACCATATATTTT. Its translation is CASSQQIWQNPGNTIYF.

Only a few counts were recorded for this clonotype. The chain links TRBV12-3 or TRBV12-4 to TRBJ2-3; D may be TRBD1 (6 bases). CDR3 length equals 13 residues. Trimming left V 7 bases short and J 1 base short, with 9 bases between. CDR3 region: CASKGVGTDTQYF. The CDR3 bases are TGTGCCAGCAAGGGGGTCGGCACAGATACGCAGTATTTT.

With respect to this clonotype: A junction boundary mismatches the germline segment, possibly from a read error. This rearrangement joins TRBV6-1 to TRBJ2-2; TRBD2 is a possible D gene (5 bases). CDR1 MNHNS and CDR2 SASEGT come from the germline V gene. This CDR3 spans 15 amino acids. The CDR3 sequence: CASTAWTQNTGEPFF. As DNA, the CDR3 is TGTGCCAGCACTGCATGGACGCAGAACACCGGGGAGCCGTTTTTT.

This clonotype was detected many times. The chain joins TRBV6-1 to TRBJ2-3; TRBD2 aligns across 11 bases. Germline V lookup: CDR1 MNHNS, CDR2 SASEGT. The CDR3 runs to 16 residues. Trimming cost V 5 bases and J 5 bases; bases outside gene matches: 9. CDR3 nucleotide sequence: TGTGCCAGCAGTTACGGGGCTAGCGGGGGGCGAGATACGCAGTATTTT. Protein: CASSYGASGGRDTQYF.

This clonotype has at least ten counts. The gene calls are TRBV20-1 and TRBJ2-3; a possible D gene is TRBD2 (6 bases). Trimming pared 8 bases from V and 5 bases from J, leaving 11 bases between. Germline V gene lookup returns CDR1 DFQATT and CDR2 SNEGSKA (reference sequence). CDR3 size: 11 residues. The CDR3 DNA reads TGCAGTCCCACGGGAGTAGATACGCAGTATTTT. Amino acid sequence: CSPTGVDTQYF.

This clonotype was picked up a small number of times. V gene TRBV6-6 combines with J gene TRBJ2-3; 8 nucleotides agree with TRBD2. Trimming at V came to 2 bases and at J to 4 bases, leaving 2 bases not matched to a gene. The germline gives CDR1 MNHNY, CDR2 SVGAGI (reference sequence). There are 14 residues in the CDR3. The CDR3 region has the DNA TGTGCCAGCAGTTACCGGGAGGGATCAGATACGCAGTATTTT. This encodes CASSYREGSDTQYF.

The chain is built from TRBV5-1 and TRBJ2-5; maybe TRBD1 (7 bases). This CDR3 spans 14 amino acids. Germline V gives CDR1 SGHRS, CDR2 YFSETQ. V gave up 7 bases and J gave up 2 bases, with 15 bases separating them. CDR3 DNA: TGCGCCAGCCATAAACCAGGGGGGCAAGAGACCCAGTACTTC. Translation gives CASHKPGGQETQYF.

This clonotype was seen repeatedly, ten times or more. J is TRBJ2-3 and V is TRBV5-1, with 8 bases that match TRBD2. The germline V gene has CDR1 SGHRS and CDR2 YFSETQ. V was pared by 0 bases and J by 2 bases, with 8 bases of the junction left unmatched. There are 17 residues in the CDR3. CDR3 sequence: CASSLGPLAGPTDTQYF. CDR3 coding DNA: TGCGCCAGCAGCTTGGGCCCTCTAGCGGGCCCCACAGATACGCAGTATTTT.

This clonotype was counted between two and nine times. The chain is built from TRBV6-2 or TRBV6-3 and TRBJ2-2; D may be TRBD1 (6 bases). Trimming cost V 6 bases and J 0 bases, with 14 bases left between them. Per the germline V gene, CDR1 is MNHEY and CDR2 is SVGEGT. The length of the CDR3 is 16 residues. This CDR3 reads CASRAKPGANTGELFF. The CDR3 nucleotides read TGTGCCAGCAGGGCAAAGCCAGGGGCGAACACCGGGGAGCTGTTTTTT.

CDR3 residues: CASSLAANLEAFF. DNA of the CDR3: TGTGCCAGCAGCTTAGCAGCGAATCTAGAAGCTTTCTTT. The rearrangement joins TRBV7-2 to TRBJ1-1; D is unclear. Germline V CDR1 and CDR2: SGHTA, FQGNSA. The CDR3 sequence is 13 residues long. V was pared by 0 bases and J by 8 bases, with 10 bases between.

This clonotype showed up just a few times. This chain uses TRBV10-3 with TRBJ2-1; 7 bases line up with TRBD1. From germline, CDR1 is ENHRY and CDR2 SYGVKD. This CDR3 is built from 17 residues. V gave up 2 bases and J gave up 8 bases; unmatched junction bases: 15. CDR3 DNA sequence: TGTGCCATCAGTGAGCAATGGCATCATCTGGGACAGTATGAGCAGTTCTTC. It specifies CAISEQWHHLGQYEQFF.

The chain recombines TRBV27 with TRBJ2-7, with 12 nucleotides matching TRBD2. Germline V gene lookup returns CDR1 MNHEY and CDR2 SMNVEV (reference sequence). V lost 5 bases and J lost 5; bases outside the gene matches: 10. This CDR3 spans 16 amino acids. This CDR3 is CASSPTSGRFVHEQYF. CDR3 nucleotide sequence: TGTGCCAGCAGTCCGACTAGCGGGAGATTCGTCCACGAGCAGTACTTC.

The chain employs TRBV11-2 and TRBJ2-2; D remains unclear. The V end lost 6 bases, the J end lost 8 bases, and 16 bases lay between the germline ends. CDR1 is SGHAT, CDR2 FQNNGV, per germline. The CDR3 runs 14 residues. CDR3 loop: CASSSSIFPGELFF. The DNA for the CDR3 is TGTGCCAGCAGTTCCTCTATTTTTCCTGGGGAGCTGTTTTTT. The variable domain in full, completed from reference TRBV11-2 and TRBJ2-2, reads EAGVAQSPRYKIIEKRQSVAFWCNPISGHATLYWYQQILGQGPKLLIQFQNNGVVDDSQLPKDRFSAERLKGVDSTLKIQPAKLEDSAVYLCASSSSIFPGELFFGEGSRLTVL.

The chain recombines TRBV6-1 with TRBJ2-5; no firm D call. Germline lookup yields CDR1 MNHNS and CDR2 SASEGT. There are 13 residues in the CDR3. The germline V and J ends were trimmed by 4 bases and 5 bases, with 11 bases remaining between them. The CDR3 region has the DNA TGTGCCAGCAGTGTTTCGATCCGGGAGACCCAGTACTTC. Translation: CASSVSIRETQYF.

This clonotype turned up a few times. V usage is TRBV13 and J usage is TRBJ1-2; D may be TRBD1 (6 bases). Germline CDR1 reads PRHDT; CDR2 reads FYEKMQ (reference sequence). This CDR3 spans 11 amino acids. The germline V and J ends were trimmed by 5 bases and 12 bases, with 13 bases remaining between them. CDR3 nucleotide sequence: TGTGCCAGCAGCCGGGACAACGGCCACACCTTC. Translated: CASSRDNGHTF. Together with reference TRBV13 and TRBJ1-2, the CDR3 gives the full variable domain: AAGVIQSPRHLIKEKRETATLKCYPIPRHDTVYWYQQGPGQDPQFLISFYEKMQSDKGSIPDRFSAQQFSDYHSELNMSSLELGDSALYFCASSRDNGHTFGSGTRLTVV.

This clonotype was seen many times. CDR3 coding DNA: TGTGCCAGCAGTCCTTGGACTAGCGGAAGATTCGAGCAGTACTTC. Amino acid sequence: CASSPWTSGRFEQYF. V usage is TRBV6-1 and J usage is TRBJ2-7, with 10 bases fitting TRBD2. The CDR3 consists of 15 residues. Losses at the gene ends were 5 bases for V and 6 bases for J; bases not matched to a gene: 10. The germline V gene has CDR1 MNHNS and CDR2 SASEGT.

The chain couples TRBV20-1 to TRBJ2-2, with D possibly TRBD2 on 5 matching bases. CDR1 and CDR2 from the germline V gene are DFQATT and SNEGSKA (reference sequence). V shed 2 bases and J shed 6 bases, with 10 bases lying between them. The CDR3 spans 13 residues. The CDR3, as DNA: TGCAGTGCTAGATCGGACGGGGCCGGGGAGCTGTTTTTT. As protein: CSARSDGAGELFF.

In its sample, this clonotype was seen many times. The CDR3 spells CASSTLGTSDSPLHF. The CDR3 DNA sequence: TGCGCCAGCAGTACGTTAGGGACAAGTGATTCACCCCTCCACTTT. V gene TRBV5-1 combines with J gene TRBJ1-6, with a possible D match to TRBD1 (6 bases). The CDR3 contains 15 residues. Germline V gene lookup returns CDR1 SGHRS and CDR2 YFSETQ. Deletions cut 5 bases from V and 8 bases from J, with 17 bases between.

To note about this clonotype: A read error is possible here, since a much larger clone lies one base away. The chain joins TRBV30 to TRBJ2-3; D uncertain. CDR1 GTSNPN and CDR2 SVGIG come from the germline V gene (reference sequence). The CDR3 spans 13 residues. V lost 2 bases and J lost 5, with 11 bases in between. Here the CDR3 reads CAWSRQSEDTQYF. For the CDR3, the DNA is TGTGCCTGGAGTAGGCAATCGGAAGATACGCAGTATTTT.

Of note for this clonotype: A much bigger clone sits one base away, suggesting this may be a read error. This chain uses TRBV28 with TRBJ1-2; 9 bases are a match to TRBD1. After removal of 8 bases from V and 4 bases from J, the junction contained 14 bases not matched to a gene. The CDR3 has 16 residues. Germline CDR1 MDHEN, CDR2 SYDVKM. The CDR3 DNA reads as TGTGCCAGCCGATCTCGGGACAGGGCGGAACCCTATGGCTACACCTTC. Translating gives CASRSRDRAEPYGYTF.

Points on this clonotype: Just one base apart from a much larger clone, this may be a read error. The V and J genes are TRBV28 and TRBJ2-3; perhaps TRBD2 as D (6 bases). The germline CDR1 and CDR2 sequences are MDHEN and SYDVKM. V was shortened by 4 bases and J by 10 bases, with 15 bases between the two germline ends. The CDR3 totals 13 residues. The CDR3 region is CASSYPPGDAQYF. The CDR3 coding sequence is TGTGCCAGCAGTTACCCCCCGGGGGATGCGCAGTATTTT. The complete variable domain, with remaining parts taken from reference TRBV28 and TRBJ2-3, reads DVKVTQSSRYLVKRTGEKVFLECVQDMDHENMFWYRQDPGLGLRLIYFSYDVKMKEKGDIPEGYSVSREKKERFSLILESASTNQTSMYLCASSYPPGDAQYFGPGTRLTVL.

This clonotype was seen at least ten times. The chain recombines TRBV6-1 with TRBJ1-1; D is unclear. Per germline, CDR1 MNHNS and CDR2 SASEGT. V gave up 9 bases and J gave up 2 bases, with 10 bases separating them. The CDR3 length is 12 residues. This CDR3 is CASSTLNTEAFF. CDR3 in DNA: TGTGCCAGTTCGACACTAAACACTGAAGCTTTCTTT.

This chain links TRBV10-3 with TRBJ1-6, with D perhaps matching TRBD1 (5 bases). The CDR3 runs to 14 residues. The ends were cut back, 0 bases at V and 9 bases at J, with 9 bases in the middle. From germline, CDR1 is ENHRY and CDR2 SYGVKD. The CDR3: CAISESTGGSPLHF. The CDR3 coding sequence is TGTGCCATCAGTGAGTCGACTGGGGGTTCACCCCTCCACTTT.

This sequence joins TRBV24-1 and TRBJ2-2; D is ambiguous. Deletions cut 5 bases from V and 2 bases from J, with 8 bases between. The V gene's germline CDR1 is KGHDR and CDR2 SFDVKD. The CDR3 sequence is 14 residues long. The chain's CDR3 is CATSATQNTGELFF. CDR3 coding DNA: TGTGCCACCAGTGCTACGCAAAACACCGGGGAGCTGTTTTTT.

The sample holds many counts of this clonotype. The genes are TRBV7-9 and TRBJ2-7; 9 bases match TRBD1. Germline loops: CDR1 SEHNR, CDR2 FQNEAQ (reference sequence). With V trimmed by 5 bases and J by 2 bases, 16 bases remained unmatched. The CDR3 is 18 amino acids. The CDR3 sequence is CASSPEGTGRGRTYEQYF. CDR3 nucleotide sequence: TGTGCCAGCAGCCCGGAGGGGACAGGGAGGGGTAGGACCTACGAGCAGTACTTC.

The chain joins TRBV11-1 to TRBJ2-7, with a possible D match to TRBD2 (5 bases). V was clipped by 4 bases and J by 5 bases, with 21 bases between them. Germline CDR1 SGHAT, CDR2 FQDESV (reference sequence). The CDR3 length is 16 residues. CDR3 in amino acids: CASSSTRTPRFHEQYF. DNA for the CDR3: TGTGCCAGCAGCTCCACTCGGACTCCCCGTTTCCACGAGCAGTACTTC. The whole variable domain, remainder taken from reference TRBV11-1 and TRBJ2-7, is EAEVAQSPRYKITEKSQAVAFWCDPISGHATLYWYRQILGQGPELLVQFQDESVVDDSQLPKDRFSAERLKGVDSTLKIQPAELGDSAMYLCASSSTRTPRFHEQYFGPGTRLTVT.

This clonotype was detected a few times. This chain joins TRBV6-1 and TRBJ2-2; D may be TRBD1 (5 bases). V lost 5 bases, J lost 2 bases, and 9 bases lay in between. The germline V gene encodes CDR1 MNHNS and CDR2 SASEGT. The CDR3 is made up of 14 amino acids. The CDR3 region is CASSLGHNTGELFF. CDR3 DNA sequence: TGTGCCAGCAGTCTCGGACACAACACCGGGGAGCTGTTTTTT.

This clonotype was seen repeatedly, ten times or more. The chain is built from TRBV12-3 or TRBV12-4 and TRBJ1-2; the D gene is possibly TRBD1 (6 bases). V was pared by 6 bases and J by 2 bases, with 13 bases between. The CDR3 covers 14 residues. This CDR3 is CASSPSGQNYGYTF. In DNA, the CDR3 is TGTGCCAGCAGCCCTTCCGGACAGAACTATGGCTACACCTTC.